This section outlines one TCR beta chain sequence together with its context. Losses at the gene ends were 5 bases for V and 15 bases for J; bases not matched to a gene: 11. This CDR3 region has 13 residues. Germline V gene lookup returns CDR1 SGHRS and CDR2 YFSETQ. The sample belongs to a study of cytomegalovirus exposure and HLA in healthy donors. Researchers ran the PCR with 60 Vbeta and 13 Jbeta primers. Sequencing used immunoSEQ multiplex PCR; TCRdb keeps in-frame clones, though not all of them. The sample has about 140,000 clones, 70% to 80% seen once. This TCR was recovered from a man under 40 in good health and CMV-seronegative. The V and J genes are TRBV5-1 and TRBJ2-3; 11 nucleotides line up with TRBD2. The material sequenced was PBMCs. The chain's CDR3 is CASSPGTSGPGYF. The CDR3 bases are TGCGCCAGCAGTCCCGGGACTAGCGGCCCGGGATATTTT.